This T cell receptor (beta chain) comes out of a study of regulatory T cells in long-lasting Graves disease. Study context: For a period under 3 months, newly diagnosed Graves' patients had taken antithyroid drugs. Findings of the study overall: Thyroid tissue was not studied; only peripheral blood was.

This sample's time point: newly diagnosed GD, antithyroid drugs for less than 3 months. Preparation of the TCR library used RNA extracted from PBMCs. CDR3 regions were amplified by Arm-PCR using iRepertoire HTBI primers to build TCR beta libraries. TCRdb ran MiXCR on the multiplex PCR reads and lists one entry per CDR3 protein. Among over 200,000 distinct CDR3 sequences listed, around 19% were seen once. Deletions cut 1 base from V and 4 bases from J, with 13 bases between. The CDR3 is made up of 15 amino acids. Germline V lookup: CDR1 SNHLY, CDR2 FYNNEI. At least ten counts were recorded for this clonotype. Its antigen remains unknown.

This receptor was taken from a female donor with Graves disease. This chain connects TRBV2 to TRBJ1-1, with D possibly TRBD1 on 6 matching bases. The source was peripheral blood mononuclear cells (PBMCs), collected at new diagnosis, from a patient treated with antithyroid drugs. The DNA of the CDR3 is TGTGCCAGCAGTGAAGACGCGGGGGGCGGCACTGAAGCTTTCTTT. Translating gives CASSEDAGGGTEAFF. Full variable domain (remainder filled in from reference TRBV2 and TRBJ1-1): EPEVTQTPSHQVTQMGQEVILRCVPISNHLYFYWYRQILGQKVEFLVSFYNNEISEKSEIFDDQFSVERPDGSNFTLKIRSTKLEDSAMYFCASSEDAGGGTEAFFGQGTRLTVV.